The rows below give T cell receptor beta chains drawn from one sample of a study of vaccination and CD4 T cells after COVID-19. Antigen specificity for these receptors is unknown. MiXCR, run by TCRdb on the PCR reads, gives a single entry per CDR3 protein. The table shows about 15,000 distinct CDR3 sequences, with under 65% occurring only once. Sample: CD4+ T cells from blood, cultured in vitro. The receptors were sampled from a human donor who had recovered from COVID-19. The CDR3 runs from the conserved cysteine through the conserved F or W. Each record gives: clone size, V gene, CDR3 length, D gene, J gene, CDR3 DNA, CDR3 protein. The D gene is left open where the match is weak. Where a row states a size, it is once, few, many or the class of an expanded clone; other rows omit it.

clone size: -; V gene: TRBV19; CDR3 length: 13; D gene: -; J gene: TRBJ1-3; CDR3 DNA: TGTGCCAGTAGTAGCGACTATGGAAACACCATATATTTT; CDR3 protein: CASSSDYGNTIYF
clone size: -; V gene: TRBV12-3/TRBV12-4; CDR3 length: 14; D gene: -; J gene: TRBJ2-1; CDR3 DNA: TGTGCCAGCAGGCACCGGCGGCTCAACAATGAGCAGTTCTTC; CDR3 protein: CASRHRRLNNEQFF
clone size: few; V gene: TRBV28; CDR3 length: 14; D gene: -; J gene: TRBJ1-2; CDR3 DNA: TGTGCCAGCAGTTTAAGCTACAGTAACTATGGCTACACCTTC; CDR3 protein: CASSLSYSNYGYTF
clone size: -; V gene: TRBV18; CDR3 length: 13; D gene: -; J gene: TRBJ2-7; CDR3 DNA: TGTGCCAGCTCACCCCGGACAGACTACGAGCAGTACTTC; CDR3 protein: CASSPRTDYEQYF
clone size: -; V gene: TRBV6-5; CDR3 length: 16; D gene: -; J gene: TRBJ2-1; CDR3 DNA: TGTGCCAGCAGTTACTCGGGCGGGCAGGGTCTTAGTGAGCAGTTCTTC; CDR3 protein: CASSYSGGQGLSEQFF
clone size: -; V gene: TRBV12-2; CDR3 length: 15; D gene: -; J gene: TRBJ1-5; CDR3 DNA: TGTGCAAGTCGCCCGCAGACCGACCTCTGGCAGCCCCAGCATTTT; CDR3 protein: CASRPQTDLWQPQHF
clone size: few; V gene: TRBV2; CDR3 length: 14; D gene: -; J gene: TRBJ1-1; CDR3 DNA: TGTGCCAGCAGTGTTCGGCAGACGAACACTGAAGCTTTCTTT; CDR3 protein: CASSVRQTNTEAFF
clone size: -; V gene: TRBV11-2; CDR3 length: 14; D gene: -; J gene: TRBJ1-1; CDR3 DNA: TGTGCCAGCAGCTTTTTGACGAGGAACACTGAAGCTTTCTTT; CDR3 protein: CASSFLTRNTEAFF
clone size: once; V gene: TRBV20-1; CDR3 length: 14; D gene: TRBD2; J gene: TRBJ2-7; CDR3 DNA: TGCAGTGTTGTAGCGGGAGGGCCCTCCTACGAGCAGTACTTC; CDR3 protein: CSVVAGGPSYEQYF
clone size: -; V gene: TRBV19; CDR3 length: 19; D gene: -; J gene: TRBJ1-2; CDR3 DNA: TGTGCCAGTACCCAATACACGTATAAAAAGGGGCAAACGGGCTATGGCTACACCTTC; CDR3 protein: CASTQYTYKKGQTGYGYTF
clone size: -; V gene: TRBV6-1; CDR3 length: 15; D gene: TRBD2; J gene: TRBJ2-3; CDR3 DNA: TGTGCTAGCAGAATACTAGCGGGCAGCACAGATACGCAGTATTTT; CDR3 protein: CASRILAGSTDTQYF
clone size: -; V gene: TRBV6-5; CDR3 length: 16; D gene: -; J gene: TRBJ1-1; CDR3 DNA: TGTGCCAGCAGTTACTCGAATCCGGGTGTAGGCACTGAAGCTTTCTTT; CDR3 protein: CASSYSNPGVGTEAFF
clone size: once; V gene: TRBV7-2; CDR3 length: 17; D gene: -; J gene: TRBJ2-5; CDR3 DNA: TGTGCCAGCAGCCTCCCTAGGGGGGGGCTAGCGGAAGAGACCCAGTACTTC; CDR3 protein: CASSLPRGGLAEETQYF
clone size: -; V gene: TRBV15; CDR3 length: 16; D gene: TRBD2; J gene: TRBJ2-2; CDR3 DNA: TGTGCCACCAGCAGAGGACTAGCGGTAAACACCGGGGAGCTGTTTTTT; CDR3 protein: CATSRGLAVNTGELFF
clone size: few; V gene: TRBV6-1; CDR3 length: 15; D gene: -; J gene: TRBJ2-7; CDR3 DNA: TGTGCCAGCAGTGCCCATTTTAGAGGTGGGTACGAGCAGTACTTC; CDR3 protein: CASSAHFRGGYEQYF
clone size: -; V gene: TRBV30; CDR3 length: 14; D gene: -; J gene: TRBJ2-3; CDR3 DNA: TGTGCCTGGAGTGTATGGGGAATCACAGATACGCAGTATTTT; CDR3 protein: CAWSVWGITDTQYF
clone size: -; V gene: TRBV30; CDR3 length: 13; D gene: -; J gene: TRBJ1-1; CDR3 DNA: TGTGCCTGGAGTGTAAACCTGAACACTGAAGCTTTCTTT; CDR3 protein: CAWSVNLNTEAFF
clone size: -; V gene: TRBV20-1; CDR3 length: 15; D gene: -; J gene: TRBJ1-3; CDR3 DNA: TGCAGTGCCGAAGGGGAACCAAGCTCTGGAAACACCATATATTTT; CDR3 protein: CSAEGEPSSGNTIYF
clone size: -; V gene: TRBV19; CDR3 length: 15; D gene: TRBD1; J gene: TRBJ1-1; CDR3 DNA: TGTGCCAGTAGTAACCAGGGGGTGGAGGACACTGAAGCTTTCTTT; CDR3 protein: CASSNQGVEDTEAFF
clone size: once; V gene: TRBV11-2; CDR3 length: 16; D gene: TRBD1; J gene: TRBJ2-3; CDR3 DNA: TGTGCCAGCAGCTTAGGGAGGACAGGGGGCGCAGATACGCAGTATTTT; CDR3 protein: CASSLGRTGGADTQYF
clone size: -; V gene: TRBV19; CDR3 length: 13; D gene: -; J gene: TRBJ1-2; CDR3 DNA: TGTGCCAGTAGATCCGGGCTCCACTATGGCTACACCTTC; CDR3 protein: CASRSGLHYGYTF
clone size: -; V gene: TRBV7-2; CDR3 length: 14; D gene: TRBD1; J gene: TRBJ1-6; CDR3 DNA: TGTGCCAGCAGCGTGACAGGGAGGGATTCACCCCTCCACTTT; CDR3 protein: CASSVTGRDSPLHF
clone size: -; V gene: TRBV7-9; CDR3 length: 15; D gene: -; J gene: TRBJ2-5; CDR3 DNA: TGTGCCAGCAGCTTAAGTTTAGGGGGATGGCAGACCCAGTACTTC; CDR3 protein: CASSLSLGGWQTQYF
clone size: -; V gene: TRBV5-1; CDR3 length: 14; D gene: -; J gene: TRBJ2-5; CDR3 DNA: TGCGCCAGCAGCTCGCTGGGAGTAGGAGAGACCCAGTACTTC; CDR3 protein: CASSSLGVGETQYF
clone size: few; V gene: TRBV7-2; CDR3 length: 19; D gene: -; J gene: TRBJ2-3; CDR3 DNA: TGTGCCAGCAGCTTTGGGCGGAGGCCCACCTTTCGTAGCACAGATACGCAGTATTTT; CDR3 protein: CASSFGRRPTFRSTDTQYF
clone size: -; V gene: TRBV5-1; CDR3 length: 14; D gene: -; J gene: TRBJ1-5; CDR3 DNA: TGCGCCAGCAGCGTCGACGGGAGCAATCAGCCCCAGCATTTT; CDR3 protein: CASSVDGSNQPQHF
clone size: -; V gene: TRBV6-1; CDR3 length: 17; D gene: TRBD2; J gene: TRBJ2-1; CDR3 DNA: TGTGCCAGCAGTGAAGCGGGAGGCGGGGGGTCCTACAATGAGCAGTTCTTC; CDR3 protein: CASSEAGGGGSYNEQFF
clone size: few; V gene: TRBV25-1; CDR3 length: 16; D gene: -; J gene: TRBJ2-1; CDR3 DNA: TGTGCCAGCAGTGAATCATTGGACAGATTGTACAATGAGCAGTTCTTC; CDR3 protein: CASSESLDRLYNEQFF